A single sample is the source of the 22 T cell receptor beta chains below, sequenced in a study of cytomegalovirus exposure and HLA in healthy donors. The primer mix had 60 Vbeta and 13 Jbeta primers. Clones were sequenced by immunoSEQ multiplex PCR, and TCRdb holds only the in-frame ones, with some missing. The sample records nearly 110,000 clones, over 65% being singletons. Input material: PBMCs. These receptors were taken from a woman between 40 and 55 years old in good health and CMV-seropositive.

The CDR3 DNA reads TGTGCCAGCAGCGCAGGACAGGGTGGCACTGAAGCTTTCTTT. Protein product: CASSAGQGGTEAFF. The rearrangement joins TRBV6-5 to TRBJ1-1, with 8 nucleotides matching TRBD1. The CDR3 runs to 14 residues. Germline V gene data show CDR1 as MNHEY and CDR2 as SVGAGI. The trim removed 6 bases at V and 4 bases at J, leaving 7 bases unmatched.

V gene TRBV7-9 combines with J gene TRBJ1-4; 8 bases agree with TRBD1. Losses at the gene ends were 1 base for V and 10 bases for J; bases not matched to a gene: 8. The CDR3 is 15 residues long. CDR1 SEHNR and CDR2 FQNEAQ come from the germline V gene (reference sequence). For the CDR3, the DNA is TGTGCCAGCAGCTTAGAAGGCAGGGGGCGAGGAAAACTGTTTTTT. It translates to CASSLEGRGRGKLFF.

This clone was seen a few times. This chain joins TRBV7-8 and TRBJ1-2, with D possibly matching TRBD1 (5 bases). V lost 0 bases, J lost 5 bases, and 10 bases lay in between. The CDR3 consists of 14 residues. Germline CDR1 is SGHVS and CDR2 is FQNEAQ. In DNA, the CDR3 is TGTGCCAGCAGCTTAGCCCGCGGGGGTTATGGCTACACCTTC. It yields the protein CASSLARGGYGYTF.

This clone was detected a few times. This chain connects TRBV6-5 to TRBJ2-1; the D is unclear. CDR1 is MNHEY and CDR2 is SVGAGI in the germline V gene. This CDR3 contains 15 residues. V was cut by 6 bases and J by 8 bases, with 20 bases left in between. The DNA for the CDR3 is TGTGCCAGCAGCGACCACCAAGGAGTTGTTGATGAGCAGTTCTTC. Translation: CASSDHQGVVDEQFF.

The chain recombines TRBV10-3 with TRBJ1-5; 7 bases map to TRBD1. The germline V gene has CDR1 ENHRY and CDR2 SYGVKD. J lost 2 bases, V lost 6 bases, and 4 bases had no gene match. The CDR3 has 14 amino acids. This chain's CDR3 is CAISQGVGNQPQHF. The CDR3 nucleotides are TGTGCCATCAGCCAGGGGGTAGGCAATCAGCCCCAGCATTTT.

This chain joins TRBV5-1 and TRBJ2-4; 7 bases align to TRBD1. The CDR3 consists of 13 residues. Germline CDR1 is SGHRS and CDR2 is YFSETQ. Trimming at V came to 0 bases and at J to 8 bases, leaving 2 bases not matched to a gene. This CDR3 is CASSLEGADIQYF. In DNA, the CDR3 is TGCGCCAGCAGCTTGGAGGGGGCCGACATTCAGTACTTC.

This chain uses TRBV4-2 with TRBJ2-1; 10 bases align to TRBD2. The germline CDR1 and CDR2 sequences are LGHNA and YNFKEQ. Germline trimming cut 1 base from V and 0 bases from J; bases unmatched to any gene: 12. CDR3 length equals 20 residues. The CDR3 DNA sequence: TGTGCCAGCAGCCAAGCTCGTCTAGCGGGGGTCGATATCTCCTACAATGAGCAGTTCTTC. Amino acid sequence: CASSQARLAGVDISYNEQFF.

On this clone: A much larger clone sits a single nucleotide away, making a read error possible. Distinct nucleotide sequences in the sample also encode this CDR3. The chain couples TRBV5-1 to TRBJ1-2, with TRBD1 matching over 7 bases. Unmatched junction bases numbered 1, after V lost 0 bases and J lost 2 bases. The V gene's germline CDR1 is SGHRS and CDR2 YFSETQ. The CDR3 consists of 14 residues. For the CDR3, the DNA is TGCGCCAGCAGCTTGGACAGGGGAAACTATGGCTACACCTTC. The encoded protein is CASSLDRGNYGYTF. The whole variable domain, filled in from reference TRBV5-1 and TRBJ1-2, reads KAGVTQTPRYLIKTRGQQVTLSCSPISGHRSVSWYQQTPGQGLQFLFEYFSETQRNKGNFPGRFSGRQFSNSRSEMNVSTLELGDSALYLCASSLDRGNYGYTFGSGTRLTVV.

The CDR3 is CSVRRGRANEQFF. The CDR3 DNA reads TGCAGCGTTCGTCGGGGGAGAGCTAATGAGCAGTTCTTC. This chain links TRBV29-1 with TRBJ2-1; the D gene is possibly TRBD2 (6 bases). The CDR3 is 13 residues long. V lost 5 bases to trimming and J lost 7 bases, with 15 bases between them. Germline V gives CDR1 SQVTM, CDR2 ANQGSEA.

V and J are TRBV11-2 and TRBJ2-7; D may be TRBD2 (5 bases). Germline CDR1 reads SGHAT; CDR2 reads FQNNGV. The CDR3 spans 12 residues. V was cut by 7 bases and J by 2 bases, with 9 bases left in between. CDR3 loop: CASKDGTYEQYF. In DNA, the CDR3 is TGTGCCAGCAAGGACGGGACCTACGAGCAGTACTTC.

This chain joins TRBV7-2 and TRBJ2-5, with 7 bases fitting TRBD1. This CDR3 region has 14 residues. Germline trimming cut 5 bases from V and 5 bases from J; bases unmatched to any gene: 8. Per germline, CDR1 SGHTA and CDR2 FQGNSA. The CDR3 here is CASSLQGLGETQYF. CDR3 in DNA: TGTGCCAGCAGCCTACAGGGGCTGGGCGAGACCCAGTACTTC.

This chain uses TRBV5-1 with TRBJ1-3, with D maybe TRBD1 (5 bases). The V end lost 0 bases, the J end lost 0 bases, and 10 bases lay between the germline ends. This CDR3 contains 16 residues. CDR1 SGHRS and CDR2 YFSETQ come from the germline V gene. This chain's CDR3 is CASSLGSGGSGNTIYF. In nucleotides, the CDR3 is TGCGCCAGCAGCTTGGGTAGCGGGGGCTCTGGAAACACCATATATTTT.

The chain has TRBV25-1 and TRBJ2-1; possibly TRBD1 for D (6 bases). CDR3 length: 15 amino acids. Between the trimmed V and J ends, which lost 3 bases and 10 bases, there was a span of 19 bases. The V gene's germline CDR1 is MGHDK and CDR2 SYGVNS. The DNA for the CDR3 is TGTGCCAGCAGTGAGCCAGCCCCCAGGGGAGAGGAGCAGTTCTTC. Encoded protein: CASSEPAPRGEEQFF.

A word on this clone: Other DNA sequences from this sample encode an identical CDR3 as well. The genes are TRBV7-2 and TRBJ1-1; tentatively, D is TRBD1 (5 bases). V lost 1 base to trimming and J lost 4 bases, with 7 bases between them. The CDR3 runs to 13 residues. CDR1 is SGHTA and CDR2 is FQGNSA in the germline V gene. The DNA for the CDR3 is TGTGCCAGCAGCTTAGTAGGGGTCACTGAAGCTTTCTTT. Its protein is CASSLVGVTEAFF.

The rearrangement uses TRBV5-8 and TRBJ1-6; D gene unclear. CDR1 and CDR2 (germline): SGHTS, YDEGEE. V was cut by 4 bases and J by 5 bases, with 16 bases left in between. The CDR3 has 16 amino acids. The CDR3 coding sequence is TGTGCCAGCAGCCCAGTCGGCCACACTAATAATTCACCCCTCCACTTT. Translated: CASSPVGHTNNSPLHF. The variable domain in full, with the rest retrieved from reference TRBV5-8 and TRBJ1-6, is EAGVTQSPTHLIKTRGQQATLRCSPISGHTSVYWYQQALGLGLQFLLWYDEGEERNRGNFPPRFSGRQFPNYSSELNVNALELEDSALYLCASSPVGHTNNSPLHFGNGTRLTVT.

CDR3 DNA sequence: TGTGCCAGCAGCTTACTGGCGGGCATATCACAGAGTACGCAGTATTTT. Translating it yields CASSLLAGISQSTQYF. The genes are TRBV7-3 and TRBJ2-3, with D perhaps matching TRBD2 (5 bases). Trimming took 2 bases from V and 8 from J, leaving 20 bases between them. Germline V gene data show CDR1 as SGHTA and CDR2 as FQGTGA. This CDR3 spans 16 amino acids.

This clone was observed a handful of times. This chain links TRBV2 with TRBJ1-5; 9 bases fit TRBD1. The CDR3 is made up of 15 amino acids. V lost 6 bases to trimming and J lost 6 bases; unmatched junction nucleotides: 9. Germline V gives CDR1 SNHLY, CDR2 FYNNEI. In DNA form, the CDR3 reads TGTGCCAGCAGGGACCTCACAGGGGGCAGTCAGCCCCAGCATTTT. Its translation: CASRDLTGGSQPQHF.

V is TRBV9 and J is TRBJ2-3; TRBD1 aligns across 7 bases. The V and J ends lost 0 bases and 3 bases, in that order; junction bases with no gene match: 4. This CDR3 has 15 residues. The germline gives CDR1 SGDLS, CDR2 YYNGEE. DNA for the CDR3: TGTGCCAGCAGCGTAGAGGGGGCGCGAACAGATACGCAGTATTTT. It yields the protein CASSVEGARTDTQYF.

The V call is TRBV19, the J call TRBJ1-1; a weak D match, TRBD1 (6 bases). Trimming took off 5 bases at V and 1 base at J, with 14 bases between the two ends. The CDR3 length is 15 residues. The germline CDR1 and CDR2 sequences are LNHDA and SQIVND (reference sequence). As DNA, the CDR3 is TGTGCCAGTAGTGCCCACAGGGAGTGGAACACTGAAGCTTTCTTT. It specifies CASSAHREWNTEAFF. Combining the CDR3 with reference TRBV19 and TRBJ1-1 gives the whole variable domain DGGITQSPKYLFRKEGQNVTLSCEQNLNHDAMYWYRQDPGQGLRLIYYSQIVNDFQKGDIAEGYSVSREKKESFPLTVTSAQKNPTAFYLCASSAHREWNTEAFFGQGTRLTVV.

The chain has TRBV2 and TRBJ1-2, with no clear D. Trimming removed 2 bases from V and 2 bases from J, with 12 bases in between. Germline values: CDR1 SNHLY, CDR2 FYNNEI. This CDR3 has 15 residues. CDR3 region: CASSENQVANYGYTF. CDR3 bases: TGTGCCAGCAGTGAAAATCAGGTGGCGAACTATGGCTACACCTTC.

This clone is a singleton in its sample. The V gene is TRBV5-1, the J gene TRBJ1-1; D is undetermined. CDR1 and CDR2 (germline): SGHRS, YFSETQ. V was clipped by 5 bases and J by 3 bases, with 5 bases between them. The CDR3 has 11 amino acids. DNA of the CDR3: TGCGCCAGCAGGGAGTACACTGAAGCTTTCTTT. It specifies CASREYTEAFF.

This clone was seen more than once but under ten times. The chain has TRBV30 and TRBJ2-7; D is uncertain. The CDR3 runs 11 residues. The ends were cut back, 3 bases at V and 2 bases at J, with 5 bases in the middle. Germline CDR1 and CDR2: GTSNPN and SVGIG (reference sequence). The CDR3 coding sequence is TGTGCCTGGAGCCGGGCCTACGAGCAGTACTTC. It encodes CAWSRAYEQYF.